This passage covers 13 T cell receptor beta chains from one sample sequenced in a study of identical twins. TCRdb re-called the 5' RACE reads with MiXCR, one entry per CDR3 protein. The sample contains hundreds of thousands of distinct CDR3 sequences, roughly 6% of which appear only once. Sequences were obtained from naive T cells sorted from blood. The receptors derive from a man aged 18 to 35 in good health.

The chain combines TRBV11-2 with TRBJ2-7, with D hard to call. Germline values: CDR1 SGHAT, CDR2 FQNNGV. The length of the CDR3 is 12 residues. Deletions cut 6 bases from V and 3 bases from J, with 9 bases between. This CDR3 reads CASRGSFYEQYF. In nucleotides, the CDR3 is TGTGCCAGCAGGGGCAGCTTCTACGAGCAGTACTTC.

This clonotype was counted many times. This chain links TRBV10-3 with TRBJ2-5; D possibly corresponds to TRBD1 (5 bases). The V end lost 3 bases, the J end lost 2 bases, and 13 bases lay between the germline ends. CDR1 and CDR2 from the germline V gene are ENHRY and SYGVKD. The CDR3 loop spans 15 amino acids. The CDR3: CAISDPDMEQETQYF. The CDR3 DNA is TGTGCCATCAGTGACCCGGACATGGAACAAGAGACCCAGTACTTC.

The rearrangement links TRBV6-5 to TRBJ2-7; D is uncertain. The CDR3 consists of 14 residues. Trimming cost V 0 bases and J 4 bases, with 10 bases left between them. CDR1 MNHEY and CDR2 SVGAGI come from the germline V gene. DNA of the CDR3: TGTGCCAGCAGTTACTCGATTTCGGGTTACGAGCAGTACTTC. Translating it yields CASSYSISGYEQYF.

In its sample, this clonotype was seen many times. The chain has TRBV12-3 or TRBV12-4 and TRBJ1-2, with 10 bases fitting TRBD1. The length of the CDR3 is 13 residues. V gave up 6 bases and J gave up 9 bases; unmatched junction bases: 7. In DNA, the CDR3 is TGTGCCAGCAGGGACAGGACAGGGGGAAGCTACACCTTC. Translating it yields CASRDRTGGSYTF.

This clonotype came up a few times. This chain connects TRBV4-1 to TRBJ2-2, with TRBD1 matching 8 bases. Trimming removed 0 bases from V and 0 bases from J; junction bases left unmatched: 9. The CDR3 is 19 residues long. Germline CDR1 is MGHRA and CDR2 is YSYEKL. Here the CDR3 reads CASSQDFRRDRSNTGELFF. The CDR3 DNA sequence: TGCGCCAGCAGCCAAGATTTTAGGCGGGACAGGTCGAACACCGGGGAGCTGTTTTTT.

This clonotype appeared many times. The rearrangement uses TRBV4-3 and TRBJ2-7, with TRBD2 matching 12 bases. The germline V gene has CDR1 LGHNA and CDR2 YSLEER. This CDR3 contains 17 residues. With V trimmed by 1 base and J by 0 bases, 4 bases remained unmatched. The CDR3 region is CASSQGLAGATSYEQYF. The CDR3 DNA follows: TGCGCCAGCAGCCAAGGACTAGCGGGAGCCACCTCCTACGAGCAGTACTTC.

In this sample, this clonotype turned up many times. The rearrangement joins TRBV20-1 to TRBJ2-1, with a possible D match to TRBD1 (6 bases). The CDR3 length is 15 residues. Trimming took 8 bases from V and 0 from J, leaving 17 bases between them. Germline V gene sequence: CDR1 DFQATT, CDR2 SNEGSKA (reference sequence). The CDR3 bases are TGCAGTTCCATTTCCAGGGGCAGCTCCTACAATGAGCAGTTCTTC. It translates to CSSISRGSSYNEQFF.

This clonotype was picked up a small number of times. CDR3: CAWMGPQYEQYF. The CDR3 nucleotides read TGTGCCTGGATGGGACCGCAGTACGAGCAGTACTTC. J is TRBJ2-7 and V is TRBV30; possibly TRBD1 or TRBD2 for D (5 bases each). CDR1 and CDR2 from the germline V gene are GTSNPN and SVGIG (reference sequence). Trimming removed 4 bases at V and 4 bases at J, with 11 bases between. The CDR3 contains 12 residues.

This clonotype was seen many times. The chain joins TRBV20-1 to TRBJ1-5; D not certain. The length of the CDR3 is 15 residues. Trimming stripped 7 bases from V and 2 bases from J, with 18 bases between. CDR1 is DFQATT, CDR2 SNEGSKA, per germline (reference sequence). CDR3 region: CSGQGRTVGNQPQHF. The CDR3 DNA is TGCAGTGGCCAAGGCAGGACGGTTGGCAATCAGCCCCAGCATTTT.

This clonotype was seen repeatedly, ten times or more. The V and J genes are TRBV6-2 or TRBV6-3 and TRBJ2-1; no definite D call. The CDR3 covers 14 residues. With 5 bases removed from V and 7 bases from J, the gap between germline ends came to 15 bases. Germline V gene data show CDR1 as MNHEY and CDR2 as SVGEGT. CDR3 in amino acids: CASSPRLFANEQFF. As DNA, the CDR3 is TGTGCCAGCAGTCCAAGACTTTTTGCAAATGAGCAGTTCTTC.

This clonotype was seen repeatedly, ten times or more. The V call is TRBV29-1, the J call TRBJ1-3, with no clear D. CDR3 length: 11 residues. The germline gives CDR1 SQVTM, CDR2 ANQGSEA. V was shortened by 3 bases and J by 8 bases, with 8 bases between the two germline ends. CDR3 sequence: CSVDSVDTIYF. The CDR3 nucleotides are TGCAGCGTTGACTCGGTGGACACCATATATTTT.

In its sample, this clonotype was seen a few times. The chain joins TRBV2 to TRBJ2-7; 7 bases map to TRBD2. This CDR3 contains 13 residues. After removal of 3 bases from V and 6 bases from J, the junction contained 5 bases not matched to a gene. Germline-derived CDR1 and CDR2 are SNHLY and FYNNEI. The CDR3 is CASSERGGSEQYV. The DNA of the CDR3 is TGTGCCAGCAGTGAGCGGGGCGGGAGCGAGCAGTACGTC.

The DNA of the CDR3 is TGCGCCAGCAGCCAAGAGAAAGGGATCATCTACGAGCAGTACTTC. Translated, it gives CASSQEKGIIYEQYF. The rearrangement joins TRBV4-3 to TRBJ2-7, with D unclear. The CDR3 runs 15 residues. The germline V gene encodes CDR1 LGHNA and CDR2 YSLEER. The V gene lost 0 bases and the J gene lost 3 bases, with 12 bases spanning the gap.